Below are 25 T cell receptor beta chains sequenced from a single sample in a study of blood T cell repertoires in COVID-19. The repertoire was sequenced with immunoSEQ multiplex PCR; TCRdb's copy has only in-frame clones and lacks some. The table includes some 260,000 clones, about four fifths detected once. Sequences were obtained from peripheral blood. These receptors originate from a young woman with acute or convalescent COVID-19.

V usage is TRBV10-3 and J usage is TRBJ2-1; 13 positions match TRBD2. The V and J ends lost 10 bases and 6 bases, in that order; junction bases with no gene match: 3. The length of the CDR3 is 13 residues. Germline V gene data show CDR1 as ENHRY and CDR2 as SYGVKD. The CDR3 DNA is TGTGCCACGGGACTAGCGGGGACCAATGAGCAGTTCTTC. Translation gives CATGLAGTNEQFF.

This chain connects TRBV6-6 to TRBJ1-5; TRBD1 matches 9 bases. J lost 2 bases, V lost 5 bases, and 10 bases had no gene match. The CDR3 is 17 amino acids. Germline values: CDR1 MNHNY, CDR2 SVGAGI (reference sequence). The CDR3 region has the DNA TGTGCCAGCAGTCAAACCCCTACAGGGGGCGGCAATCAGCCCCAGCATTTT. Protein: CASSQTPTGGGNQPQHF.

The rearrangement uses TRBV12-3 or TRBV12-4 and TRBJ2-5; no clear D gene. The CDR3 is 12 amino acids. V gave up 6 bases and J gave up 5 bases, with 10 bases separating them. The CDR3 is CASSPYLETQYF. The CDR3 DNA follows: TGTGCCAGCAGCCCCTACCTGGAGACCCAGTACTTC.

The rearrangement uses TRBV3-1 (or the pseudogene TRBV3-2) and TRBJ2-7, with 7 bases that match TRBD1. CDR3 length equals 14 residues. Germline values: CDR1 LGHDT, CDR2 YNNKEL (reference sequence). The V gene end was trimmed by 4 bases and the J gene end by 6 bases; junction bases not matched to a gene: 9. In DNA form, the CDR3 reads TGTGCCAGCAGCCCCACGACAGGGACCAGCGAGCAGTACTTC. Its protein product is CASSPTTGTSEQYF.

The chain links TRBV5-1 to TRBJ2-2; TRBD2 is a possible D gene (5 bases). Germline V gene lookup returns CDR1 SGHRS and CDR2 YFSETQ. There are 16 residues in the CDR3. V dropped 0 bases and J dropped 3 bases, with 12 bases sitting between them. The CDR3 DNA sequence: TGCGCCAGCAGCTTGGGGGAGATAGAGGACACCGGGGAGCTGTTTTTT. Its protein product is CASSLGEIEDTGELFF. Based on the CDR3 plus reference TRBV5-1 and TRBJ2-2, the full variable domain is KAGVTQTPRYLIKTRGQQVTLSCSPISGHRSVSWYQQTPGQGLQFLFEYFSETQRNKGNFPGRFSGRQFSNSRSEMNVSTLELGDSALYLCASSLGEIEDTGELFFGEGSRLTVL.

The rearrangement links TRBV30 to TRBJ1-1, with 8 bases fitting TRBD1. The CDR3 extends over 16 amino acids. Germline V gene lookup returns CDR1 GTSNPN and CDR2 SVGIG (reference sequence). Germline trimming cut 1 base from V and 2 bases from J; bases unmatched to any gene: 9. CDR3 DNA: TGTGCCTGGAGTGCGGGACAGGTCGTCAGTAACACTGAAGCTTTCTTT. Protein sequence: CAWSAGQVVSNTEAFF.

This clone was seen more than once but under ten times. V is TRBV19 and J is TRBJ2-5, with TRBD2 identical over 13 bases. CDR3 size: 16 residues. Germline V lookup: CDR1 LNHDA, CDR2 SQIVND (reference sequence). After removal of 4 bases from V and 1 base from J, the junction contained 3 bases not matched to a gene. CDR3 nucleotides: TGTGCCAGTAGTACATGGACTAGCGGGAGCCAAGAGACCCAGTACTTC. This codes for CASSTWTSGSQETQYF.

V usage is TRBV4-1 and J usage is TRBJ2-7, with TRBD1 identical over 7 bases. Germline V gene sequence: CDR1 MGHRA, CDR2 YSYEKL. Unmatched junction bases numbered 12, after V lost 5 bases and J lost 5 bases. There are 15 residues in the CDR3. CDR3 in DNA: TGCGCCAGCAGCTCAACCCCCAACCAGGGGGACGAGCAGTACTTC. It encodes CASSSTPNQGDEQYF.

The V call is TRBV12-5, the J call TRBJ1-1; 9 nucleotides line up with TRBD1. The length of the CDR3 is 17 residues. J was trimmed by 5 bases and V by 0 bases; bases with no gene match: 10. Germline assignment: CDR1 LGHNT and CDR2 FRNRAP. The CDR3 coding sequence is TGTGCTAGTGGTTTGGTACCGGGACAGGGCCCGGGGACTGAAGCTTTCTTT. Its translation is CASGLVPGQGPGTEAFF.

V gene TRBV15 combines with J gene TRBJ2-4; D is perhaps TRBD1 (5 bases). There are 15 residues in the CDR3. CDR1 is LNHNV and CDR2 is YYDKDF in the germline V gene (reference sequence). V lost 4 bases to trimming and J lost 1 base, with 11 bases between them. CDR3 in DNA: TGTGCCACCAGCAAATCCAGGGCCGCCAAAAACATTCAGTACTTC. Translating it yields CATSKSRAAKNIQYF.

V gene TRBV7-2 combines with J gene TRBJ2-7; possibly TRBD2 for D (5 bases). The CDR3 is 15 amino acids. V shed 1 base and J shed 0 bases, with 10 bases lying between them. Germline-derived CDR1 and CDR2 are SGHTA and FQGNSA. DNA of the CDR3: TGTGCCAGCAGCTTAGTCTTGGGGAGCTCCTACGAGCAGTACTTC. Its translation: CASSLVLGSSYEQYF. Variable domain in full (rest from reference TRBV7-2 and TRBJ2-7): GAGVSQSPSNKVTEKGKDVELRCDPISGHTALYWYRQSLGQGLEFLIYFQGNSAPDKSGLPSDRFSAERTGGSVSTLTIQRTQQEDSAVYLCASSLVLGSSYEQYFGPGTRLTVT.

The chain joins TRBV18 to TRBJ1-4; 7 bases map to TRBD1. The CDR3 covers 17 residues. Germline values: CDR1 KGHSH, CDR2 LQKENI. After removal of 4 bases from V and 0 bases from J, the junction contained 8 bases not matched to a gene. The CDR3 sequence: CASSLRTGAATNEKLFF. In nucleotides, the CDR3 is TGTGCCAGCTCACTTCGAACAGGGGCCGCAACTAATGAAAAACTGTTTTTT.

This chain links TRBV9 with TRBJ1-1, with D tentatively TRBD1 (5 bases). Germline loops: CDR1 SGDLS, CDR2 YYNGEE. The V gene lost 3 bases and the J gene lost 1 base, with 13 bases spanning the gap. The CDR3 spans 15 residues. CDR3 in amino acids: CASSGRRGRNTEAFF. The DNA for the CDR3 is TGTGCCAGCAGCGGACGGAGGGGCAGGAACACTGAAGCTTTCTTT.

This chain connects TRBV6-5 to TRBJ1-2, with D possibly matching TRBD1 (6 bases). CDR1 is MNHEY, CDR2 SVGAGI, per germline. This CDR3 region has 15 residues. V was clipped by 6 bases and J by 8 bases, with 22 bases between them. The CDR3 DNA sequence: TGTGCCAGCAGCCCGGGATGGGGGGGGCTCTCGGGCTACACCTTC. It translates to CASSPGWGGLSGYTF.

The CDR3 protein is CASSWGVGPGGELFF. CDR3 DNA: TGTGCCAGCAGCTGGGGAGTAGGGCCGGGCGGGGAGCTGTTTTTT. This chain joins TRBV5-6 and TRBJ2-2; possible D gene TRBD2, 5 bases. The CDR3 runs 15 residues. The V end lost 3 bases, the J end lost 7 bases, and 16 bases lay between the germline ends. The V gene's germline CDR1 is SGHDT and CDR2 YYEEEE.

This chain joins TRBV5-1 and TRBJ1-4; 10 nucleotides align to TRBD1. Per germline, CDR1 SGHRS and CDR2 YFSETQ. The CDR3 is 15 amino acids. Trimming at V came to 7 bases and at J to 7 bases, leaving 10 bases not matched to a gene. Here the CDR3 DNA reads TGCGCCAGCCGGTCGGGGGACAGGGGAGTTGAAAAACTGTTTTTT. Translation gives CASRSGDRGVEKLFF.

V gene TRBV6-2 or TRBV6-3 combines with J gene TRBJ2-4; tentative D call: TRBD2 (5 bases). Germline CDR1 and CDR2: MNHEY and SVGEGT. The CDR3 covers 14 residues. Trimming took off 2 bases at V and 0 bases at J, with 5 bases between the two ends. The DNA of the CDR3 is TGTGCCAGCAGTTACGGACTAGCCAAAAACATTCAGTACTTC. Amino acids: CASSYGLAKNIQYF.

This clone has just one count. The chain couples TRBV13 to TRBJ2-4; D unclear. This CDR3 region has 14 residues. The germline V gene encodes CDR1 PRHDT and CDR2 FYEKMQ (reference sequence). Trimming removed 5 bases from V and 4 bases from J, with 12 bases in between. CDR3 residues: CASSRRIAKNIQYF. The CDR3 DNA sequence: TGTGCCAGCAGCCGCCGGATAGCTAAAAACATTCAGTACTTC.

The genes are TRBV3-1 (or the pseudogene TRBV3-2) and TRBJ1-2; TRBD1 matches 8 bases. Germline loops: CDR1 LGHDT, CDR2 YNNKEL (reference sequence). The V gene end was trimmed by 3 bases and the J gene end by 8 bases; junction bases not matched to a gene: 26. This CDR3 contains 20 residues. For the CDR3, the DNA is TGTGCCAGCAGCCATCACAAACCCCGCCCGGGACAGGCTGGCCCCCTAGGCTACACCTTC. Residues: CASSHHKPRPGQAGPLGYTF.

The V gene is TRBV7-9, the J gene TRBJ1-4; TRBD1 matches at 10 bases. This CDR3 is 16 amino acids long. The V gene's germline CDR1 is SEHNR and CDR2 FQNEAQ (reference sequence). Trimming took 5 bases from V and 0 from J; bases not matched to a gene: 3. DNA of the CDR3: TGTGCCAGCAGCCCGGGACAGGGGACAACTAATGAAAAACTGTTTTTT. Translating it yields CASSPGQGTTNEKLFF.

CDR3 residues: CASRTGMRTEAFF. The CDR3 nucleotides read TGTGCCAGCAGAACAGGAATGAGGACTGAAGCTTTCTTT. The V and J genes are TRBV12-3 or TRBV12-4 and TRBJ1-1; the D gene is possibly TRBD1 (5 bases). The ends were cut back, 6 bases at V and 5 bases at J, with 13 bases in the middle. The CDR3 sequence is 13 residues long.

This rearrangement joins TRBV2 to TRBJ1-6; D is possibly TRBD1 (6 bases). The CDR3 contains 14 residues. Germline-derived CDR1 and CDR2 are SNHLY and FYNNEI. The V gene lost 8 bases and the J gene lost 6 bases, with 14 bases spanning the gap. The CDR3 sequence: CASGGQLSNSPLHF. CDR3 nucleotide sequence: TGTGCCAGCGGGGGCCAACTAAGTAATTCACCCCTCCACTTT.

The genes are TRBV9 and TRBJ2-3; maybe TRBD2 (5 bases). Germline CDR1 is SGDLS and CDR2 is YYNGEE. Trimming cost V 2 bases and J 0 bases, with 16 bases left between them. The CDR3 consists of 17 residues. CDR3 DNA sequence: TGTGCCAGCAGCGTTTCCGGCGGGCTCAAGAGCACAGATACGCAGTATTTT. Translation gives CASSVSGGLKSTDTQYF.

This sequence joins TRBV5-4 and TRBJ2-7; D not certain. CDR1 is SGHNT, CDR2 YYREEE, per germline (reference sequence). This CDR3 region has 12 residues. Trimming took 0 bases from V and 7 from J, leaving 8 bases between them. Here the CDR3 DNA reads TGTGCCAGCAGCTTGGCGGCGGCGGAGCAGTACTTC. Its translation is CASSLAAAEQYF.

The CDR3 sequence: CSVDTGTGSYEQYF. DNA for the CDR3: TGCAGCGTCGACACCGGGACAGGGTCCTACGAGCAGTACTTC. The rearrangement uses TRBV29-1 and TRBJ2-7; TRBD1 matches 9 bases. Germline-derived CDR1 and CDR2 are SQVTM and ANQGSEA. V dropped 6 bases and J dropped 1; count of bases not matched to a gene: 7. The CDR3 consists of 14 residues.